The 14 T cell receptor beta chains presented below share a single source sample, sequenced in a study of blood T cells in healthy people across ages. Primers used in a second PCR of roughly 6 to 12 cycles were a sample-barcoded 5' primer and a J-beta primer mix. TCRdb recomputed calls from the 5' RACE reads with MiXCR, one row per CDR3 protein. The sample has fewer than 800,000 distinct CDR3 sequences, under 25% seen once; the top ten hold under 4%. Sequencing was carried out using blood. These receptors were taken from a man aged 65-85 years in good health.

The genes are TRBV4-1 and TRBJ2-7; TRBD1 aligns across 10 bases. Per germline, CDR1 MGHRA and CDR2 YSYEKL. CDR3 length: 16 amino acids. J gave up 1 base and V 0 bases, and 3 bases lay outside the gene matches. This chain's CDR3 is CASSQDRGQGSYEQYF. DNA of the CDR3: TGCGCCAGCAGCCAAGATCGGGGACAGGGGTCCTACGAGCAGTACTTC.

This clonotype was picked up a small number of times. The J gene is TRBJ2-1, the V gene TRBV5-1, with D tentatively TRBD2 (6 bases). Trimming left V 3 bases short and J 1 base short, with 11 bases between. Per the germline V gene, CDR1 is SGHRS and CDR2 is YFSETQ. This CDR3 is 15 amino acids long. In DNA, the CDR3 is TGCGCCAGCAGCTCCCAGCGGGTTTCCTACAATGAGCAGTTCTTC. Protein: CASSSQRVSYNEQFF.

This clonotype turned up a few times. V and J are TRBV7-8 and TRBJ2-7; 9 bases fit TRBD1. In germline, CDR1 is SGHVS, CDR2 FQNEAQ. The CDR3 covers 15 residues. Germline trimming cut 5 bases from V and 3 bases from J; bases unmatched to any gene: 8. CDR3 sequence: CASSGPGQGGYEQYF. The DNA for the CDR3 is TGTGCCAGCAGCGGACCGGGACAGGGTGGCTACGAGCAGTACTTC.

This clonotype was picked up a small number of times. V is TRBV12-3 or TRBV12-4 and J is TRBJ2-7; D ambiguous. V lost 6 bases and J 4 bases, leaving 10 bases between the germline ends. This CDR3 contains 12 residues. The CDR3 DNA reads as TGTGCCAGCAGCCGTAGTTTGTACGAGCAGTACTTC. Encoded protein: CASSRSLYEQYF.

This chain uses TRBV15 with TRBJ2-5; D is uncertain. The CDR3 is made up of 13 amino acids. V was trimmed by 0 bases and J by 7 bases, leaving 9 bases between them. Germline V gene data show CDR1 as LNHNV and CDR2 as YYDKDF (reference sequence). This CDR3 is CATSRELGATQYF. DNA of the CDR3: TGTGCCACCAGCAGAGAATTGGGTGCGACCCAGTACTTC.

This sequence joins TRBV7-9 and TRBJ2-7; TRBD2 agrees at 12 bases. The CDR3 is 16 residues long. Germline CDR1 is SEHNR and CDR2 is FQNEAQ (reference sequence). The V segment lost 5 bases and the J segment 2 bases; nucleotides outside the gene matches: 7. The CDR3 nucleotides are TGTGCCAGCAGCGGATCTAGCGGGAGGGTTCCCTACGAGCAGTACTTC. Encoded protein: CASSGSSGRVPYEQYF. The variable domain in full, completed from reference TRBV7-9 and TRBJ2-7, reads DTGVSQNPRHKITKRGQNVTFRCDPISEHNRLYWYRQTLGQGPEFLTYFQNEAQLEKSRLLSDRFSAERPKGSFSTLEIQRTEQGDSAMYLCASSGSSGRVPYEQYFGPGTRLTVT.

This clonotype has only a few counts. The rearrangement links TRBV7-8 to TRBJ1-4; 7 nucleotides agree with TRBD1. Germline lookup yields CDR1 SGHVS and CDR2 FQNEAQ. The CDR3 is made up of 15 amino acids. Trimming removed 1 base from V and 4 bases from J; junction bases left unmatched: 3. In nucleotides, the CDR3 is TGTGCCAGCAGCTTAGGCGGGACAGTTAATGAAAAACTGTTTTTT. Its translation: CASSLGGTVNEKLFF.

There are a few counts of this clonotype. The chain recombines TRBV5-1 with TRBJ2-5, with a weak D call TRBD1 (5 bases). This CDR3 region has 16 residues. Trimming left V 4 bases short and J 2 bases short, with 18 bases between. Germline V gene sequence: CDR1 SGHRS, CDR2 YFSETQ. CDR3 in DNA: TGCGCCAGCAGCCGGAATTCGCGGACACTACAAGAGACCCAGTACTTC. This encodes CASSRNSRTLQETQYF.

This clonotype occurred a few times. The CDR3 sequence: CASSTTKGTQETQYF. In nucleotides, the CDR3 is TGTGCCAGCAGTACTACGAAGGGTACCCAAGAGACCCAGTACTTC. The chain uses TRBV28 and TRBJ2-5, with no clear D. In germline, CDR1 is MDHEN, CDR2 SYDVKM. Trimming stripped 5 bases from V and 1 base from J, with 14 bases between. The CDR3 is 15 amino acids.

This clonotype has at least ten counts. CDR3 residues: CASSLHGQGTYEQYF. The CDR3 DNA sequence: TGTGCCAGCAGCCTACACGGACAGGGGACCTACGAGCAGTACTTC. The rearrangement uses TRBV3-1 and TRBJ2-7, with TRBD1 matching over 9 bases. Germline values: CDR1 LGHDT, CDR2 YNNKEL (reference sequence). The CDR3 extends over 15 amino acids. J lost 2 bases, V lost 4 bases, and 6 bases had no gene match.

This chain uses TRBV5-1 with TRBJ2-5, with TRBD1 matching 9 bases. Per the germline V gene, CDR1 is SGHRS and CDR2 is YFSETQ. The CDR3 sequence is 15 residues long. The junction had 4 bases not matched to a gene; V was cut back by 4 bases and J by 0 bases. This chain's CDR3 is CASSVDRGDQETQYF. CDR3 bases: TGCGCCAGCAGCGTTGACAGGGGGGACCAAGAGACCCAGTACTTC.

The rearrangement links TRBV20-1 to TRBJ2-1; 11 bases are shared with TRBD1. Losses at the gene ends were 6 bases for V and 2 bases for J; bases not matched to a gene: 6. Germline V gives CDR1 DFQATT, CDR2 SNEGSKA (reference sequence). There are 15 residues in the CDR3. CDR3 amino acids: CSARTGGAPYNEQFF. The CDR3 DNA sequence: TGCAGTGCAAGGACAGGGGGCGCCCCCTACAATGAGCAGTTCTTC.

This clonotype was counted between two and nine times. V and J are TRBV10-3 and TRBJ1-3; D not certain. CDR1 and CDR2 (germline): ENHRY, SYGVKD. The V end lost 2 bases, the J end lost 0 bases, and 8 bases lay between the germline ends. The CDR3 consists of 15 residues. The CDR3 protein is CAISEGVFSGNTIYF. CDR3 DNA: TGTGCCATCAGTGAGGGAGTTTTCTCTGGAAACACCATATATTTT.

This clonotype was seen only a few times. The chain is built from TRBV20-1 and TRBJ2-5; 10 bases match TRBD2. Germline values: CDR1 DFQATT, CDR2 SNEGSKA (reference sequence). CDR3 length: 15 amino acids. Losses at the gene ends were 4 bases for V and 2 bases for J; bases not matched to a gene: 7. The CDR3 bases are TGCAGTGCTAACCCGACTAGCGGGCCGCAAGAGACCCAGTACTTC. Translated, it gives CSANPTSGPQETQYF.